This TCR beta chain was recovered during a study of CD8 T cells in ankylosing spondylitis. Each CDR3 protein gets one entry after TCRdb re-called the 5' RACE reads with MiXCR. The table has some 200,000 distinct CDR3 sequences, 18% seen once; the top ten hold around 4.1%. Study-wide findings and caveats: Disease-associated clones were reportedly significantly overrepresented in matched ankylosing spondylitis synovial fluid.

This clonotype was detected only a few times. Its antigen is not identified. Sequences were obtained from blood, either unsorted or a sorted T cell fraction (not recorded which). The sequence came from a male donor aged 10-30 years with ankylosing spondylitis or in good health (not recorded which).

The CDR3 loop reads CASSQVLETSGSINEQFF. DNA for the CDR3: TGTGCCAGCAGCCAAGTTTTAGAGACTAGCGGGAGTATTAATGAGCAGTTCTTC. The V gene is TRBV3-1, the J gene TRBJ2-1; TRBD2 matches at 12 bases. Germline V gene data show CDR1 as LGHDT and CDR2 as YNNKEL (reference sequence). The J segment lost 7 bases and the V segment lost 1 base, leaving 11 bases of the junction unmatched. CDR3 length: 18 residues.